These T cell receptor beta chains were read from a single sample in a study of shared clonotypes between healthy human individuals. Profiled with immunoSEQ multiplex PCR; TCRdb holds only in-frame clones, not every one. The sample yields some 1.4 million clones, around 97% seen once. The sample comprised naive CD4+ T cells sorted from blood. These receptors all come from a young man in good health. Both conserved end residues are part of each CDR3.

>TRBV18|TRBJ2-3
CASSKERDTQYF
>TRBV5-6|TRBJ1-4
CASSLGSASNEKLFF
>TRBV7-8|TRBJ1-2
CASTTRGRGEGYTF
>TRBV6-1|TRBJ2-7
CASSETPNPREQYF
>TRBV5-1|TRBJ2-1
CASTRSGGRVQNEQFF
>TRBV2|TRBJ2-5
CASKPDWETQYF
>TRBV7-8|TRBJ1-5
CASSKGPPGTTQAQPQHF
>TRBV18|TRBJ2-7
CASSPEREQYF
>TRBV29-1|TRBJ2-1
CSVEDRGRNEQFF
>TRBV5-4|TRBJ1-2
CASSADRAGYTF
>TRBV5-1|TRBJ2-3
CASTSRGARRSDTQYF
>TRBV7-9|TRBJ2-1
CASSPANEQFF
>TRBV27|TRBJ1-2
CASSSRVANYGYTF
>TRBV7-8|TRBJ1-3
CASSLPPSGSLVGGSGNTIYF
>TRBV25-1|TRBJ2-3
CASSYVTDTQYF
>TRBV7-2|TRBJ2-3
CASSGNRGDTQYF
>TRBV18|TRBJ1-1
CASSETQGTETEAFF
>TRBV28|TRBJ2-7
CASRLGPGQGDYEQYF
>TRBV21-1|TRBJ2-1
CASSNPWGILCSYNEQFF
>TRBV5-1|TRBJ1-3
CASSLAGASGNTIYF
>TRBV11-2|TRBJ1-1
CASSLMASGITEAFF
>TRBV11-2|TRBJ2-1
CASSIGTSGPPNNEQFF
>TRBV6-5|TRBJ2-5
CASSSETWGTQYF
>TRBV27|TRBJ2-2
CASSLRGTGELFF
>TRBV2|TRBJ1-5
CASSGDSINQPQHF
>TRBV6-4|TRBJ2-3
CASSDGGRLDTQYF
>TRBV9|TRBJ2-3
CASSVGFAGTRGITDTQYF
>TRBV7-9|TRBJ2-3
CASSLGGQGGTDTQYF
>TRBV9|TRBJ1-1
CASSVIVGSNTEAFF
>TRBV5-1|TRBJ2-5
CASSLVSVSGQETQYF
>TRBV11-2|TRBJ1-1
CASKRGPLNTEAFF
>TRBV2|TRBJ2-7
CASRRSGEQYF
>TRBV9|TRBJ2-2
CASRPTGVSGELFF